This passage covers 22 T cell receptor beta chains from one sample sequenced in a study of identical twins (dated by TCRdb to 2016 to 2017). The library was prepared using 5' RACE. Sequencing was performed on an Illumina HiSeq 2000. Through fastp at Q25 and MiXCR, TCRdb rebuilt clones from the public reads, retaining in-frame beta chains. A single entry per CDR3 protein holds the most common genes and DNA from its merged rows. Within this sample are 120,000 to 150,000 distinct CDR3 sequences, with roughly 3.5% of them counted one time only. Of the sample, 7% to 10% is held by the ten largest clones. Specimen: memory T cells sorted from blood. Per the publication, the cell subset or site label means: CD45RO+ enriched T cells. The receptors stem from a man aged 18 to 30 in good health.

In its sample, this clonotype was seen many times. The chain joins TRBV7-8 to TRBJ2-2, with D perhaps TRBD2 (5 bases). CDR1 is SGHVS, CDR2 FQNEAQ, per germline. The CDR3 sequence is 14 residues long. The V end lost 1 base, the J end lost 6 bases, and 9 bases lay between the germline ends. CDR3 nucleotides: TGTGCCAGCAGCTTAGGGCTCGGGGCCGGGGAGCTGTTTTTT. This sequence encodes CASSLGLGAGELFF.

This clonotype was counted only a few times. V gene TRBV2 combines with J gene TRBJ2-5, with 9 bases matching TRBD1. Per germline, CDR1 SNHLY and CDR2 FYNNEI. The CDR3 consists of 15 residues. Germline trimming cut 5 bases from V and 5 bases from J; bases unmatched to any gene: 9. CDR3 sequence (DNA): TGTGCCAGCAGTTATAGTACAGGGGGCAGCGAGACCCAGTACTTC. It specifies CASSYSTGGSETQYF.

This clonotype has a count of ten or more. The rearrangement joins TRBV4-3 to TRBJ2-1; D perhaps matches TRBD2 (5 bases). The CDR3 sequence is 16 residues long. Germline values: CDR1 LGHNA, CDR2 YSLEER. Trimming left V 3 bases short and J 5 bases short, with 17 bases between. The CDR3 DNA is TGCGCCAGCAGCCACCGCGACCTCGCGGGCCACAATGAGCAGTTCTTC. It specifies CASSHRDLAGHNEQFF.

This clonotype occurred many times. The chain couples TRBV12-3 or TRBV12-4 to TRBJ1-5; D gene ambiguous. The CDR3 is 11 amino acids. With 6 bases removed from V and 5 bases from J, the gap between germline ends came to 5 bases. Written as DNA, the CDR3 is TGTGCCAGCAGCCGCGATCAGCCCCAGCATTTT. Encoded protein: CASSRDQPQHF.

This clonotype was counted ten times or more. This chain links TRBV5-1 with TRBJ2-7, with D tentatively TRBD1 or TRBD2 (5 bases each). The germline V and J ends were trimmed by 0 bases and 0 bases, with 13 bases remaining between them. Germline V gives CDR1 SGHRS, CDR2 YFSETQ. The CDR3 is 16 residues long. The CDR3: CASSLALGVSSYEQYF. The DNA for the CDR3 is TGCGCCAGCAGCTTGGCCTTGGGGGTATCCTCCTACGAGCAGTACTTC.

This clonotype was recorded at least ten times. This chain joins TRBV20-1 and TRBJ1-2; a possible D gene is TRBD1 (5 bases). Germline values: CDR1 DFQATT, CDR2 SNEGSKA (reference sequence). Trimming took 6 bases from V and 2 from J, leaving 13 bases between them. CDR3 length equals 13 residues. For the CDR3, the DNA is TGCAGTGCCGTCCAGACAGAGAACTATGGCTACACCTTC. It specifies CSAVQTENYGYTF.

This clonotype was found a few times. The CDR3 protein is CASSQERNRKYF. The DNA of the CDR3 is TGTGCCAGCAGCCAAGAGCGGAACAGGAAGTACTTC. The V and J genes are TRBV14 and TRBJ2-7; D possibly corresponds to TRBD1 (5 bases). This CDR3 comprises 12 residues. Deletions cut 0 bases from V and 11 bases from J, with 11 bases between. Germline CDR1 is SGHDN and CDR2 is FVKESK.

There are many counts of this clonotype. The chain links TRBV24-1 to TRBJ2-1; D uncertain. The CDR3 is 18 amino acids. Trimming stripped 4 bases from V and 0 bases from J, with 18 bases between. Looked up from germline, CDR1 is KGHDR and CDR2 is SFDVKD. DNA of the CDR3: TGTGCCACCAGTGAATCCCCTTTAAATCCTACCTCCTACAATGAGCAGTTCTTC. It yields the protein CATSESPLNPTSYNEQFF.

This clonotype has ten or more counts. The CDR3 sequence: CSARSTRSNQPQHF. The DNA of the CDR3 is TGCAGTGCTAGATCTACACGAAGCAATCAGCCCCAGCATTTT. V gene TRBV20-1 combines with J gene TRBJ1-5; D ambiguous. This CDR3 has 14 amino acids. Germline CDR1 is DFQATT and CDR2 is SNEGSKA (reference sequence). V was trimmed by 2 bases and J by 1 base, leaving 9 bases between them.

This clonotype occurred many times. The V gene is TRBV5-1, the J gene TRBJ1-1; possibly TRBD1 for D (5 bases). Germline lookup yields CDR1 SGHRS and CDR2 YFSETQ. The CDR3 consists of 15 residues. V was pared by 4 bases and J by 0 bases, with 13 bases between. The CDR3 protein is CASSRDGQMNTEAFF. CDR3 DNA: TGCGCCAGCAGCAGGGACGGGCAAATGAACACTGAAGCTTTCTTT.

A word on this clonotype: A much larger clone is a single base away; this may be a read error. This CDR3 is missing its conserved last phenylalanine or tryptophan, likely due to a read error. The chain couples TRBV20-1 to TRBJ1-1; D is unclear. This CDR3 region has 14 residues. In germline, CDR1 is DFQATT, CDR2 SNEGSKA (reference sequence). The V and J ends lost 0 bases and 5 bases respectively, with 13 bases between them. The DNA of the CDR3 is TGCAGTGCTAGAGATGCCCGGGGAAGGACTGAAGCTTTCATT. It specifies CSARDARGRTEAFI.

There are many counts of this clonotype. Here the CDR3 DNA reads TGTGCCTGCAAGGGACTAGCCTCCTACGAGCAGTACGTC. It yields the protein CACKGLASYEQYV. This chain uses TRBV11-2 with TRBJ2-7; 9 positions match TRBD2. Looked up from germline, CDR1 is SGHAT and CDR2 is FQNNGV. The CDR3 is 13 residues long. V shed 11 bases and J 0 bases; nucleotides not matched to a gene: 5.

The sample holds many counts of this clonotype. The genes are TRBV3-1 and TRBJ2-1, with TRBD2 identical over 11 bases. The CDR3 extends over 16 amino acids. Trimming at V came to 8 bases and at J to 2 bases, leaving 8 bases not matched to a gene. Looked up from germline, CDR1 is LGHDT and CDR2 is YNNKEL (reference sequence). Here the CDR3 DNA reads TGTGCCAGCGAAGGTGCTAGCGGGAGGCCCTACAATGAGCAGTTCTTC. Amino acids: CASEGASGRPYNEQFF.

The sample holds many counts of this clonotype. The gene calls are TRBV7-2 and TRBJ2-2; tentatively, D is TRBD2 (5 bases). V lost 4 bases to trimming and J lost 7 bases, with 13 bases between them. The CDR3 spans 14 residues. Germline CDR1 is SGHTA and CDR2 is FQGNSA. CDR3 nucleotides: TGTGCCAGCAGCTCGACTATTCGTAGCGGGGAGCTGTTTTTT. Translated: CASSSTIRSGELFF.

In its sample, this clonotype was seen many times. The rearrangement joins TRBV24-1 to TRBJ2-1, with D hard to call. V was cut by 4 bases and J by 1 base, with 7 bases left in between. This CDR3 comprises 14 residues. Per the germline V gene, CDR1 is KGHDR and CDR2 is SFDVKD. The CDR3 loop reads CATSEDRSYNEQFF. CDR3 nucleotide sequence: TGTGCCACCAGTGAAGATCGGTCCTACAATGAGCAGTTCTTC.

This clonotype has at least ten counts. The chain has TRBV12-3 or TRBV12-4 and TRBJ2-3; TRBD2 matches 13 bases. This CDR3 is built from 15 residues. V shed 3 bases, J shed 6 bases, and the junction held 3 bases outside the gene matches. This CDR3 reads CASSLTSGGRDTQYF. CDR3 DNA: TGTGCCAGCAGTTTGACTAGCGGGGGGCGGGATACGCAGTATTTT.

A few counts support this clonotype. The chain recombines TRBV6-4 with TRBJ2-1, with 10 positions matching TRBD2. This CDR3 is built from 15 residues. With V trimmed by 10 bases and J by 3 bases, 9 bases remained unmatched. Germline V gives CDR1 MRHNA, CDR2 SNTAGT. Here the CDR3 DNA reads TGTGCCACCCAAGAGCGGGAGGGCTTCTACAATGAGCAGTTCTTC. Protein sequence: CATQEREGFYNEQFF.

Here the CDR3 DNA reads TGTGCCAGCAGCCGACCAGGACTATCGAACACTGAAGCTTTCTTT. This codes for CASSRPGLSNTEAFF. V gene TRBV7-9 combines with J gene TRBJ1-1; D remains unclear. CDR1 and CDR2 from the germline V gene are SEHNR and FQNEAQ (reference sequence). The CDR3 spans 15 residues. Trimming took 5 bases from V and 1 from J, leaving 14 bases between them.

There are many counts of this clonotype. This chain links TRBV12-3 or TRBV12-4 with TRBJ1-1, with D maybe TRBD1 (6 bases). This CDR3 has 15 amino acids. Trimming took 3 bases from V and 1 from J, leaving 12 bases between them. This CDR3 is CASSLRRGKNTEAFF. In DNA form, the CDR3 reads TGTGCCAGCAGTTTGCGCAGGGGCAAGAACACTGAAGCTTTCTTT.

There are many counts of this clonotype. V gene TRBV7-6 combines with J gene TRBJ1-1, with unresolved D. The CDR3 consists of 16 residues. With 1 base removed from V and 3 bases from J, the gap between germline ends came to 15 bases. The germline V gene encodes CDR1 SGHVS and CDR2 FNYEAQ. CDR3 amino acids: CASSLERPPKDTEAFF. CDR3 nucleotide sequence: TGTGCCAGCAGCTTAGAGAGGCCCCCAAAGGACACTGAAGCTTTCTTT. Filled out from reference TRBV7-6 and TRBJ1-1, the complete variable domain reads GAGVSQSPRYKVTKRGQDVALRCDPISGHVSLYWYRQALGQGPEFLTYFNYEAQQDKSGLPNDRFSAERPEGSISTLTIQRTEQRDSAMYRCASSLERPPKDTEAFFGQGTRLTVV.

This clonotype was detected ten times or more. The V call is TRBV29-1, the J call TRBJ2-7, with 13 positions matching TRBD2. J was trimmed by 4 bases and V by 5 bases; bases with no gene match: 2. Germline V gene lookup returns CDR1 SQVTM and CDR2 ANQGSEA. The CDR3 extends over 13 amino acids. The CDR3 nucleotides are TGCAGCGTTCGGACTAGCGGGAGTTACGAGCAGTACTTC. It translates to CSVRTSGSYEQYF.

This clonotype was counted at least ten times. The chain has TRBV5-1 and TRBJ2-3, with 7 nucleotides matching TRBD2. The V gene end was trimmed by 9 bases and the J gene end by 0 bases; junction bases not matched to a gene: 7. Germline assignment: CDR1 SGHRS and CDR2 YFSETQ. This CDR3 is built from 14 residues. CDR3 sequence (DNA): TGCGCCACTCACGGGGGAGGGAGCACAGATACGCAGTATTTT. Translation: CATHGGGSTDTQYF.